The clone carrying this TCR beta chain was counted only a few times. Trimming at V came to 6 bases and at J to 4 bases, leaving 20 bases not matched to a gene. This CDR3 has 18 residues. CDR1 SGHNT and CDR2 YENEEA come from the germline V gene. These data come from a study of blood T cell repertoires in COVID-19. The table came from immunoSEQ multiplex PCR; TCRdb's copy has only in-frame clones and leaves some out. The sample lists hundreds of thousands of clones; approximately 78% were seen once. The rearrangement joins TRBV11-3 to TRBJ2-5, with 7 bases fitting TRBD2. The sequencing sample was made of PBMCs or T cells enriched from blood (not recorded which). This sequence was found in a man aged 35 to 55 who had been exposed to COVID-19. The CDR3 reads CASSMMCTGRPVRETQYF. DNA for the CDR3: TGTGCCAGCAGTATGATGTGTACCGGGAGGCCGGTACGAGAGACCCAGTACTTC.